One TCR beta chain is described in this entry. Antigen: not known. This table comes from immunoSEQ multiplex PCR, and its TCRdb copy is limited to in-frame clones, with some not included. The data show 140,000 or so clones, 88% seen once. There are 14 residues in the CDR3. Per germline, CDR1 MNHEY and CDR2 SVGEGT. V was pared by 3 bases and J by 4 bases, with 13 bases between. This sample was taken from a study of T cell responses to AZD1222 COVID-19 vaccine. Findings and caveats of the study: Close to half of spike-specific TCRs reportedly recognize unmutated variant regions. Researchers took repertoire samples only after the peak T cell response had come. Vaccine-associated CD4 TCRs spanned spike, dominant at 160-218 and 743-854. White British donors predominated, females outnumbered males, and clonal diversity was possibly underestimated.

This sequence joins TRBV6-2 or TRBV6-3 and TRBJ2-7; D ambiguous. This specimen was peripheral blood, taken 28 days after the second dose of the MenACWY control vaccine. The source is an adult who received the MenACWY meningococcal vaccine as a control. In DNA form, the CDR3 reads TGTGCCAGCAGTTATGAGAGTTGGTCTTACGAGCAGTACTTC. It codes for CASSYESWSYEQYF.